The 30 T cell receptor beta chains presented below share a single source sample, sequenced in a study of cytomegalovirus exposure and HLA in healthy donors (dated by TCRdb to about 2017). The library came from the immunoSEQ multiplex PCR assay. For the multiplex PCR, a mixture combining 60 forward primers for TCR Vbeta segments and 13 reverse primers for TCR Jbeta segments was used. TCRdb provides this immuneACCESS table in a form limited to in-frame rearrangements. Some clones are lacking; in checked studies, under half of them reflect an unresolved V gene, and why the rest are absent is not known. This sample is represented by 150,000 to 200,000 clones; about nine tenths of them were singletons. Of the sample, around 1% is held by the ten largest clones. The specimen sequenced was PBMCs. The receptor set was obtained from a boy aged 2-9 years in good health and CMV-seronegative.

The chain recombines TRBV14 with TRBJ1-1; D might be TRBD1 (5 bases). The V gene lost 4 bases and the J gene lost 3 bases, with 15 bases spanning the gap. This CDR3 is 15 amino acids long. Germline CDR1 and CDR2: SGHDN and FVKESK. The CDR3 region is CASSPQTAQYTEAFF. The CDR3 DNA is TGTGCCAGCAGCCCTCAGACAGCGCAATACACTGAAGCTTTCTTT.

This clone was seen a handful of times. The chain combines TRBV18 with TRBJ2-6; D gene unclear. Germline CDR1 is KGHSH and CDR2 is LQKENI. CDR3 length equals 15 residues. V lost 3 bases, J lost 2 bases, and 8 bases lay in between. In DNA form, the CDR3 reads TGTGCCAGCTCACCGAACTTCGCTGGGGCCAACGTCCTGACTTTC. Residues: CASSPNFAGANVLTF.

The V gene is TRBV5-1, the J gene TRBJ2-1, with TRBD1 identical over 7 bases. Trimming took 1 base from V and 6 from J; bases not matched to a gene: 10. The germline V gene encodes CDR1 SGHRS and CDR2 YFSETQ. CDR3 length: 16 amino acids. In DNA form, the CDR3 reads TGCGCCAGCAGCTTGAAGGGGGCCGAGAGGGGCAATGAGCAGTTCTTC. Amino acid sequence: CASSLKGAERGNEQFF.

This rearrangement joins TRBV27 to TRBJ2-3, with TRBD1 matching over 7 bases. CDR3 length: 17 amino acids. Germline V CDR1 and CDR2: MNHEY, SMNVEV (reference sequence). V lost 2 bases, J lost 2 bases, and 10 bases stayed unmatched. CDR3 nucleotides: TGTGCCAGCAGTTTACTCGACAGGGAATTTAACACAGATACGCAGTATTTT. It yields the protein CASSLLDREFNTDTQYF.

This chain joins TRBV6-4 and TRBJ1-2; 12 bases agree with TRBD1. Germline trimming cut 6 bases from V and 4 bases from J; bases unmatched to any gene: 9. Germline CDR1 MRHNA, CDR2 SNTAGT. The CDR3 is made up of 16 amino acids. The DNA of the CDR3 is TGTGCCAGCAGCAAAACCGGGACAGGGGGCTTCTATGGCTACACCTTC. This encodes CASSKTGTGGFYGYTF.

The J gene is TRBJ1-5, the V gene TRBV2; a possible D gene is TRBD1 (6 bases). V shed 3 bases and J shed 9 bases, with 18 bases lying between them. Per germline, CDR1 SNHLY and CDR2 FYNNEI. The CDR3 has 15 residues. The DNA for the CDR3 is TGTGCCAGCAGTGACACAGGGAGGGCTGTAGGGCCCCAGCATTTT. Amino acids: CASSDTGRAVGPQHF.

The table lists this clone with a few counts. The chain employs TRBV25-1 and TRBJ1-4, with 10 bases lining up with TRBD1. J was trimmed by 7 bases and V by 4 bases; bases with no gene match: 6. Looked up from germline, CDR1 is MGHDK and CDR2 is SYGVNS. The CDR3 is 15 residues long. In DNA form, the CDR3 reads TGTGCCAGCAGTGTGCCGGGACAGGGGATTGAAAAACTGTTTTTT. This gives the protein CASSVPGQGIEKLFF.

V is TRBV2 and J is TRBJ1-2, with 8 bases fitting TRBD1. The CDR3 sequence is 13 residues long. V trimming: 6 bases; J trimming: 8 bases; junction bases outside the gene matches: 8. From germline, CDR1 is SNHLY and CDR2 FYNNEI. The DNA of the CDR3 is TGTGCCAGCAGCGCAGGGGGCGCCGGAGGCTACACCTTC. This codes for CASSAGGAGGYTF.

The genes are TRBV6-1 and TRBJ2-3, with D perhaps matching TRBD2 (6 bases). This CDR3 region has 18 residues. V was pared by 2 bases and J by 7 bases, with 25 bases between. Per germline, CDR1 MNHNS and CDR2 SASEGT. The chain's CDR3 is CASSERPAEGFNMYTQYF. The CDR3 nucleotides are TGTGCCAGCAGTGAAAGGCCGGCGGAGGGATTTAACATGTATACGCAGTATTTT.

This chain connects TRBV9 to TRBJ2-2; the D is unclear. Trimming left V 3 bases short and J 0 bases short, with 6 bases between. The CDR3 totals 14 residues. The germline V gene encodes CDR1 SGDLS and CDR2 YYNGEE. CDR3 DNA: TGTGCCAGCAGCGAGACAACGAACACCGGGGAGCTGTTTTTT. Its protein product is CASSETTNTGELFF. Combining the CDR3 with reference TRBV9 and TRBJ2-2 gives the whole variable domain DSGVTQTPKHLITATGQRVTLRCSPRSGDLSVYWYQQSLDQGLQFLIQYYNGEERAKGNILERFSAQQFPDLHSELNLSSLELGDSALYFCASSETTNTGELFFGEGSRLTVL.

The chain is built from TRBV7-9 and TRBJ2-1; possible D gene TRBD2, 6 bases. The CDR3 covers 15 residues. The germline gives CDR1 SEHNR, CDR2 FQNEAQ (reference sequence). Trimming stripped 6 bases from V and 8 bases from J, with 20 bases between. The CDR3 reads CASRPRTGGGDEQFF. The CDR3 DNA reads as TGTGCCAGCAGACCTAGAACAGGCGGCGGGGATGAGCAGTTCTTC.

This clone was recorded only once. The V and J genes are TRBV13 and TRBJ2-2; TRBD1 agrees at 8 bases. The germline gives CDR1 PRHDT, CDR2 FYEKMQ (reference sequence). The CDR3 sequence is 16 residues long. J lost 6 bases, V lost 7 bases, and 13 bases had no gene match. The CDR3, as DNA: TGTGCCAGCACCCACGGGCAGGACAGGGCTTCCGGGGAGCTGTTTTTT. Translated, it gives CASTHGQDRASGELFF.

This clone has a count of ten or more. The chain has TRBV6-6 and TRBJ1-1, with no clear D. The CDR3 is 13 residues long. CDR1 and CDR2 (germline): MNHNY, SVGAGI (reference sequence). V was cut by 6 bases and J by 4 bases, with 12 bases left in between. In DNA form, the CDR3 reads TGTGCCAGCAGCGTTAGTTCGGGCACTGAAGCTTTCTTT. This translates into CASSVSSGTEAFF.

The rearrangement joins TRBV27 to TRBJ2-1; D is ambiguous. The CDR3 has 14 residues. Between the trimmed V and J ends, which lost 5 bases and 6 bases, there was a span of 14 bases. Germline assignment: CDR1 MNHEY and CDR2 SMNVEV (reference sequence). The DNA of the CDR3 is TGTGCCAGCAGTATAAACCAGCAGGTCAATGAGCAGTTCTTC. It is translated as CASSINQQVNEQFF.

The genes are TRBV30 and TRBJ2-7; D is perhaps TRBD2 (6 bases). The V end was cut by 3 bases, the J end by 5 bases, with 14 bases between. Germline CDR1 reads GTSNPN; CDR2 reads SVGIG (reference sequence). This CDR3 is 13 amino acids long. The CDR3 loop is CAWSAGYPHEQYF. CDR3 in DNA: TGTGCCTGGAGCGCGGGGTATCCCCACGAGCAGTACTTC.

The chain is built from TRBV23-1 and TRBJ2-3, with 7 bases that match TRBD1. TRBV23-1 is an ORF for which the function is uncertain. Losses at the gene ends were 4 bases for V and 1 base for J; bases not matched to a gene: 5. CDR3 length: 15 amino acids. CDR3 DNA: TGCGCCAGCAGTCCGACAGGGCCTCGCACAGATACGCAGTATTTT. Translating gives CASSPTGPRTDTQYF.

This chain links TRBV6-1 with TRBJ2-5; 7 nucleotides align to TRBD2. The DNA end favors TRBJ2-7, so the J call may be wrong. Germline lookup yields CDR1 MNHNS and CDR2 SASEGT. The CDR3 covers 13 residues. The DNA for the CDR3 is TGTGCCAGCAAGCGGGGCCACTCCTACGAGCAGTACTTC. Its protein is CASKRGHSYEQYF.

Concerning this clone itself: This sample includes further DNA sequences coding for the same CDR3. This chain links TRBV9 with TRBJ2-5; D may be TRBD1 (5 bases). V shed 0 bases and J shed 2 bases, with 8 bases lying between them. The CDR3 has 14 amino acids. CDR1 and CDR2 (germline): SGDLS, YYNGEE. As DNA, the CDR3 is TGTGCCAGCAGCGTAGGGGGCGGACAAGAGACCCAGTACTTC. Protein: CASSVGGGQETQYF.

The chain recombines TRBV30 with TRBJ2-3, with a tentative D call TRBD2 (5 bases). The germline V gene encodes CDR1 GTSNPN and CDR2 SVGIG (reference sequence). The CDR3 is 13 residues long. With 2 bases removed from V and 4 bases from J, the gap between germline ends came to 10 bases. The CDR3 spells CAWSPGFADTQYF. In DNA form, the CDR3 reads TGTGCCTGGAGTCCGGGGTTCGCAGATACGCAGTATTTT.

The sample holds one count of this clone. V and J are TRBV6-1 and TRBJ1-4; a possible D gene is TRBD1 (5 bases). This CDR3 spans 14 amino acids. V lost 10 bases to trimming and J lost 8 bases, with 20 bases between them. Germline V gives CDR1 MNHNS, CDR2 SASEGT. Here the CDR3 DNA reads TGTGCCATAAGGGGAGGGACGGGGGGGGAAAAACTGTTTTTT. Amino acids: CAIRGGTGGEKLFF.

V gene TRBV18 combines with J gene TRBJ1-5, with D hard to call. Germline V gene sequence: CDR1 KGHSH, CDR2 LQKENI. CDR3 size: 15 residues. V was pared by 3 bases and J by 0 bases, with 9 bases between. In DNA, the CDR3 is TGTGCCAGCTCACCTCGACGGGATAGCAATCAGCCCCAGCATTTT. Translation gives CASSPRRDSNQPQHF.

This clone was observed once. One end of the junction is discordant with germline, which a read error may explain. The genes are TRBV30 and TRBJ1-1; TRBD1 might be the D (6 bases). The CDR3 totals 12 residues. CDR1 GTSNPN and CDR2 SVGIG come from the germline V gene (reference sequence). The CDR3 reads CVWTAGANEAFF. The CDR3 nucleotides are TGTGTCTGGACGGCGGGGGCAAATGAAGCTTTCTTT.

The V gene is TRBV28, the J gene TRBJ1-2; TRBD1 agrees at 7 bases. Per germline, CDR1 MDHEN and CDR2 SYDVKM. CDR3 length: 16 residues. With V trimmed by 6 bases and J by 4 bases, 14 bases remained unmatched. CDR3 in amino acids: CASRSGQAPASYGYTF. The CDR3 DNA reads TGTGCCAGCAGGTCCGGACAGGCCCCCGCTAGCTATGGCTACACCTTC.

J is TRBJ2-7 and V is TRBV5-1; a weak D match, TRBD1 (5 bases). Per the germline V gene, CDR1 is SGHRS and CDR2 is YFSETQ. This CDR3 comprises 15 residues. V was trimmed by 4 bases and J by 2 bases, leaving 16 bases between them. The CDR3 bases are TGCGCCAGCAGCATTCTCGACAGCTATACCTACGAGCAGTACTTC. This encodes CASSILDSYTYEQYF.

The V gene is TRBV6-6, the J gene TRBJ1-5, with D possibly being TRBD1 (5 bases). V was shortened by 2 bases and J by 9 bases, with 17 bases between the two germline ends. This CDR3 spans 15 amino acids. Germline CDR1 and CDR2: MNHNY and SVGAGI (reference sequence). The CDR3 nucleotides are TGTGCCAGCAGTTACATTGATTTCGGGGGACGGCCCCAGCATTTT. Translation: CASSYIDFGGRPQHF.

The chain links TRBV19 to TRBJ2-7; D unresolved. Trimming pared 3 bases from V and 3 bases from J, leaving 3 bases between. The CDR3 runs to 11 residues. CDR1 is LNHDA and CDR2 is SQIVND in the germline V gene (reference sequence). This CDR3 reads CASSIGYEQYF. Here the CDR3 DNA reads TGTGCCAGTAGTATCGGCTACGAGCAGTACTTC.

The V gene is TRBV4-2, the J gene TRBJ2-7, with TRBD2 identical over 8 bases. This CDR3 is built from 14 residues. Germline CDR1 reads LGHNA; CDR2 reads YNFKEQ. J gave up 3 bases and V 6 bases, and 7 bases lay outside the gene matches. The CDR3 DNA reads TGTGCCAGCAGGGCGGGGGGCTTGAGCTACGAGCAGTACTTC. Its translation: CASRAGGLSYEQYF.

The chain employs TRBV7-9 and TRBJ1-5; no definite D call. With 7 bases removed from V and 3 bases from J, the gap between germline ends came to 7 bases. The CDR3 sequence is 12 residues long. Looked up from germline, CDR1 is SEHNR and CDR2 is FQNEAQ (reference sequence). The CDR3 DNA is TGTGCCAGCACTGTAAACAATCAGCCCCAGCATTTT. Amino acids: CASTVNNQPQHF.

The chain is built from TRBV4-1 and TRBJ1-5, with D perhaps matching TRBD1 (5 bases). The CDR3 is 14 residues long. Per the germline V gene, CDR1 is MGHRA and CDR2 is YSYEKL. V shed 3 bases and J shed 3 bases, with 9 bases lying between them. CDR3 DNA sequence: TGCGCCAGCAGCCAGAGACAGCACAATCAGCCCCAGCATTTT. It translates to CASSQRQHNQPQHF.

The CDR3 region has the DNA TGTGCCAGCTCACCACAACTTAGACAGTCTTTAGGAGATACGCAGTATTTT. It specifies CASSPQLRQSLGDTQYF. The J gene is TRBJ2-3, the V gene TRBV18, with a tentative D call TRBD1 (5 bases). Germline CDR1 is KGHSH and CDR2 is LQKENI. Trimming pared 1 base from V and 5 bases from J, leaving 19 bases between. The CDR3 has 17 residues.